This TCR beta chain derives from a study of T cells of healthy individuals (dated by TCRdb to 2017 to 2018). The germline V gene encodes CDR1 LGHNA and CDR2 YNFKEQ. V gives up 1 base and J gives up 1 base, and the segment between their germline ends measures 10 bases. The CDR3 sequence holds 15 residues, the cysteine and phenylalanine included. CDR3 DNA only is kept here, 45 bases in frame from base 1. Preparation of the library involved 5' RACE. Sequenced on an Illumina MiSeq. TCRdb reprocessed the public reads (quality trimming at Q25 with fastp, clone calling with MiXCR) and kept in-frame beta chains. When rows share a CDR3 protein, they turn into one entry using the most common DNA and genes. The sample includes approximately 52,000 distinct CDR3 sequences, with roughly 15% observed a single time. Roughly 16% of the sample comes from the top ten. Comment on this clonotype: Its cognate antigen has yet to be identified. Base qualities were left out, and no much larger clone turns up one base away.

This sequence originates from a human donor in good health. The V gene is TRBV4-2 and the J gene is TRBJ1-1; perhaps TRBD1 is the D gene, with 5 bases matching. In nucleotides, the sequence is TGTGCCAGCAGCCAAGGGGAGACAGCGAACACTGAAGCTTTCTTT. It translates as CASSQGETANTEAFF.